This TCR beta chain emerged from a study of human T cells and chemical hapten exposure. As for the study in general: Sensitization used 2% DPC on around 2 cm by around 2 cm upper inner arm skin. Broader study findings: DPC sensitization produced no change in TCRs with frequency above 1 in 1000. Expanded TCRs were compared with controls, and the expanded TCRs formed significantly more large CDR3 similarity clusters.

This clonotype was observed many times. Its target is unknown. Time point: pre-sensitization, week 0. The treatment denotes: therapeutic diphenylcyclopropenone sensitization with weekly scalp DPC. Trimming removed 8 bases from V and 3 bases from J, with 11 bases in between. Germline CDR1 reads MGHDK; CDR2 reads SYGVNS. The length of the CDR3 is 12 residues. Original data processing: A per-sample median of around 100,000 TCRs was observed, with a range of about 23,224 to 700,000. TCRdb processed the RACE reads anew with MiXCR; each CDR3 protein has one entry. The V and J calls come from TCRdb's annotation, not from the publication. The sample has about 93,000 distinct CDR3 sequences; 7.5% to 9.5% are singletons.

The source of this sequence is a man aged 40-49 years with alopecia areata. Some clones in this sample may be carry-over from other donors' samples. The chain recombines TRBV25-1 with TRBJ2-7, with D tentatively TRBD2 (6 bases). Specimen: whole blood, collected in connection with sensitization to the hapten diphenylcyclopropenone (DPC). The CDR3: CASRDLLYEQYF. The CDR3 coding sequence is TGTGCCAGCCGGGACTTACTCTACGAGCAGTACTTC.